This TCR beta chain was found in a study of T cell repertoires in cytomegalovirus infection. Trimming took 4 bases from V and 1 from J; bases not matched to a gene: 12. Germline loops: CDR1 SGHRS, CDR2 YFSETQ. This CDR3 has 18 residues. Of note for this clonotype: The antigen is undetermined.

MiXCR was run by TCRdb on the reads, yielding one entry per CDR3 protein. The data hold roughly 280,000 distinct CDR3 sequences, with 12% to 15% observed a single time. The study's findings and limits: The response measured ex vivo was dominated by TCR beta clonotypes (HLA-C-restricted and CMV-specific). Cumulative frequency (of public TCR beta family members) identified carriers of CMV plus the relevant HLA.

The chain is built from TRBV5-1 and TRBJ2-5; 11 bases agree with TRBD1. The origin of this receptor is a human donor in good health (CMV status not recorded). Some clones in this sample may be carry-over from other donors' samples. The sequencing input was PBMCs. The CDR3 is CASSPGTGGIGGQETQYF. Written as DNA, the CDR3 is TGCGCCAGCAGCCCGGGGACAGGGGGAATTGGAGGCCAAGAGACCCAGTACTTC.